This entry features one T cell receptor beta chain sequence. Its antigen is currently unknown. The CDR3 runs 15 residues. After removal of 3 bases from V and 2 bases from J, the junction contained 1 base not matched to a gene. Per germline, CDR1 WSHSY and CDR2 SAAADI. This sample was taken from a study of PD-1 blockade in classical Hodgkin lymphoma. Study-wide points: The authors excluded patients who started nivolumab under 1 year after ASCT.

The protocol was immunoSEQ multiplex PCR, while the TCRdb copy is restricted to in-frame clones and leaves out a portion. Of tens of thousands of clones in the sample, about 85% were seen once. The time point is: cycle 4 day 1 (C4D1), after about 6 weeks of nivolumab. Each of the patients experienced relapse following autologous stem cell transplantation, and their brentuximab vedotin exposure differed. The clonotype was recovered from a human donor with classical Hodgkin lymphoma. The specimen was peripheral blood mononuclear cells (PBMCs), collected before the fourth cycle of nivolumab. The chain has TRBV10-2 and TRBJ2-1; 10 nucleotides line up with TRBD1. The CDR3 DNA reads TGCGCCAGCAGTGACGGACAGGGGGCCTACAATGAGCAGTTCTTC. Protein: CASSDGQGAYNEQFF.